These 14 T cell receptor beta chains share one sample of origin, sequenced in a study of T-cell reconstitution after alpha-beta-depleted transplantation in children. Unique molecular identifiers were used to barcode this TCRbeta library. TCRdb independently ran MiXCR on the PCR reads; one entry per CDR3 protein. This table holds some 300,000 distinct CDR3 sequences, 9.5% to 13% found once. The sequenced sample was PBMCs, obtained before TCRalphabeta/CD19-depleted stem cell transplant. The receptor set was obtained from a boy under two years old with acute myeloid leukemia, due to receive a stem cell transplant.

The chain uses TRBV6-5 and TRBJ2-7, with 9 bases matching TRBD2. V shed 0 bases and J 6 bases; nucleotides not matched to a gene: 6. CDR3 length: 15 amino acids. CDR1 and CDR2 from the germline V gene are MNHEY and SVGAGI. DNA of the CDR3: TGTGCCAGCAGTTACTCCGGGACTAGCCGGGTCGAGCAGTACTTC. This translates into CASSYSGTSRVEQYF.

This clonotype was counted ten times or more. The V call is TRBV4-3, the J call TRBJ1-1, with D possibly being TRBD1 (5 bases). The CDR3 spans 14 residues. The ends were cut back, 0 bases at V and 1 base at J, with 6 bases in the middle. Per germline, CDR1 LGHNA and CDR2 YSLEER. CDR3 in DNA: TGCGCCAGCAGCCAAGATGGGGGGAACACTGAAGCTTTCTTT. As protein: CASSQDGGNTEAFF.

This clonotype came up many times. The junction departs from the called germline gene at one end, perhaps through a read error. The chain combines TRBV24-1 with TRBJ2-3; D is possibly TRBD1 (6 bases). CDR1 and CDR2 from the germline V gene are KGHDR and SFDVKD. The CDR3 length is 17 residues. The CDR3 DNA is TGTGCCACCAGTGATCCGGGACACCCAGGAGTCACAGTTACGCAGTATTTT. As protein: CATSDPGHPGVTVTQYF.

There are many counts of this clonotype. This chain connects TRBV5-1 to TRBJ2-7, with 10 bases that match TRBD2. With 2 bases clipped from V and 4 bases from J, the junction kept 6 bases outside the gene matches. The length of the CDR3 is 15 residues. Germline loops: CDR1 SGHRS, CDR2 YFSETQ. CDR3 region: CASSLLPSGSYEQYF. The CDR3 DNA follows: TGCGCCAGCAGCTTATTGCCTAGCGGGAGTTACGAGCAGTACTTC.

This clonotype was counted between two and nine times. The V gene is TRBV4-1, the J gene TRBJ2-5; the match to TRBD1 covers 10 bases. Germline loops: CDR1 MGHRA, CDR2 YSYEKL. This CDR3 is built from 17 residues. V lost 3 bases, J lost 3 bases, and 10 bases stayed unmatched. CDR3 protein: CASSHSLKGTGEETQYF. The CDR3 nucleotides read TGCGCCAGCAGCCATTCCCTCAAAGGGACAGGGGAAGAGACCCAGTACTTC.

Only a few counts were recorded for this clonotype. The chain uses TRBV30 and TRBJ2-1; 7 nucleotides align to TRBD1. This CDR3 has 14 residues. The ends lost 3 bases at V and 2 bases at J; junction bases unmatched: 4. Germline CDR1 reads GTSNPN; CDR2 reads SVGIG (reference sequence). The CDR3 here is CAWRRQGTYNEQFF. DNA for the CDR3: TGTGCCTGGAGGCGACAGGGAACCTACAATGAGCAGTTCTTC.

This clonotype was counted ten times or more. The chain combines TRBV7-8 with TRBJ2-1, with 11 bases that match TRBD2. Germline V CDR1 and CDR2: SGHVS, FQNEAQ. V dropped 2 bases and J dropped 6; count of bases not matched to a gene: 9. The CDR3 runs to 17 residues. The CDR3 DNA follows: TGTGCCAGCAGCTTAAGTCCCGCGACTAGCGGGACCAATGAGCAGTTCTTC. Its translation is CASSLSPATSGTNEQFF.

This clonotype was seen at least ten times. The rearrangement uses TRBV27 and TRBJ2-1; a possible D gene is TRBD1 (6 bases). The length of the CDR3 is 14 residues. V was pared by 1 base and J by 6 bases, with 10 bases between. Germline V gene lookup returns CDR1 MNHEY and CDR2 SMNVEV (reference sequence). CDR3 in amino acids: CASSLYRAPNEQFF. The CDR3 DNA reads TGTGCCAGCAGTTTATACAGGGCCCCCAATGAGCAGTTCTTC.

A single count supports this clonotype. Since a much larger clone is just one base distant, this may be a read error. The gene calls are TRBV14 and TRBJ2-2; no definite D call. Germline-derived CDR1 and CDR2 are SGHDN and FVKESK. CDR3 length: 12 residues. Deletions cut 4 bases from V and 7 bases from J, with 7 bases between. In DNA, the CDR3 is TGTGCCAGCAGCCCTTTCAGCGGGGAGCTGTTTTTT. Translated, it gives CASSPFSGELFF.

This clonotype has a count of ten or more. The chain uses TRBV28 and TRBJ2-5; D may correspond to TRBD1 or TRBD2 (6 bases each). CDR3 length: 15 residues. The germline V gene has CDR1 MDHEN and CDR2 SYDVKM. V dropped 4 bases and J dropped 1 base, with 13 bases sitting between them. CDR3 coding DNA: TGTGCCAGCAGTTGGAGGGGGACGGGCCAAGAGACCCAGTACTTC. The encoded protein is CASSWRGTGQETQYF.

Note on this clonotype: At one end, the junction sequence differs from germline, possibly due to a read error. The chain couples TRBV5-1 to TRBJ2-5; TRBD2 aligns across 7 bases. This CDR3 is 14 amino acids long. The germline V gene encodes CDR1 SGHRS and CDR2 YFSETQ. The CDR3 sequence is CTSSLSGVAETQYF. The CDR3 DNA sequence: TGCACCAGCAGCTTGAGCGGGGTCGCAGAGACCCAGTACTTC.

The table lists this clonotype with many counts. The chain couples TRBV7-9 to TRBJ2-5; possibly TRBD1 for D (6 bases). CDR1 is SEHNR, CDR2 FQNEAQ, per germline (reference sequence). V was shortened by 5 bases and J by 3 bases, with 10 bases between the two germline ends. The CDR3 length is 13 residues. In DNA, the CDR3 is TGTGCCAGCAGCGGACGACAGGAAGAGACCCAGTACTTC. This sequence encodes CASSGRQEETQYF.

This clonotype was counted many times. The chain is built from TRBV3-1 and TRBJ1-6; D remains unclear. CDR1 is LGHDT, CDR2 YNNKEL, per germline (reference sequence). The germline V and J ends were trimmed by 4 bases and 10 bases, with 14 bases remaining between them. The CDR3 is 14 residues long. This CDR3 is CASSRNRVGSPLHF. The CDR3 coding sequence is TGTGCCAGCAGCCGAAACCGGGTAGGGTCACCCCTCCACTTT.

This clonotype was detected once. Just one base apart from a much larger clone, this may be a read error. The gene calls are TRBV13 and TRBJ2-3, with 10 bases aligning to TRBD1. V was clipped by 3 bases and J by 1 base; unmatched bases: 4. CDR1 is PRHDT, CDR2 FYEKMQ, per germline (reference sequence). This CDR3 contains 16 residues. CDR3 coding DNA: TGTGCCAGCAGCTTCATTGGGACAGGGGGCACAGATACGCAGTATTTT. Protein: CASSFIGTGGTDTQYF.